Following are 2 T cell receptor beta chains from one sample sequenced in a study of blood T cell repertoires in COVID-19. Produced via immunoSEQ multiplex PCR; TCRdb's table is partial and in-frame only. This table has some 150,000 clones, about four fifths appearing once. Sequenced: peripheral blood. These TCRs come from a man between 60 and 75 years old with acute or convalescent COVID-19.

The chain's CDR3 is CASMGPKGQSSFF. The CDR3 nucleotides read TGTGCCAGCATGGGCCCAAAGGGACAAAGTTCTTTCTTT. The chain couples TRBV7-9 to TRBJ1-1; D possibly corresponds to TRBD1 (6 bases). The CDR3 length is 13 residues. V lost 7 bases to trimming and J lost 12 bases, with 21 bases between them. Germline V gene sequence: CDR1 SEHNR, CDR2 FQNEAQ (reference sequence).

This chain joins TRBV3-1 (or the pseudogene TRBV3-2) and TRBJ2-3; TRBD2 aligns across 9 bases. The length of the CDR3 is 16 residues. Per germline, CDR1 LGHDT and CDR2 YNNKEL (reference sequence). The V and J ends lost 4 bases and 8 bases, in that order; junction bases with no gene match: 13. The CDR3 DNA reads TGTGCCAGCAGCCCTACGACTAGCGGAATTCTAGGTACGCAGTATTTT. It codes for CASSPTTSGILGTQYF.